The clone carrying this T cell receptor (beta chain) was seen a single time. Its antigen is unknown. The record originates from a study of PD-1 blockade in mismatch repair-deficient tumors. Study outcomes and limitations: Tumor-resident clones, often undetectable pretreatment in blood, expanded then contracted after pembrolizumab.

Every patient had mismatch repair deficiency by PCR or immunohistochemistry. Sequencing was performed with immunoSEQ multiplex PCR; in TCRdb, only in-frame clones are kept and a portion is missing. Among about 68,000 clones listed, more than 75% were seen once. This material consisted of peripheral blood, taken 2 weeks after starting pembrolizumab. This sequence was found in an adult with mismatch repair-deficient cancer.

The CDR3 spells CASSLGPAGTGNTIYF. The CDR3 coding sequence is TGTGCCAGCAGCTTAGGCCCCGCGGGGACCGGAAACACCATATATTTT. The gene calls are TRBV13 and TRBJ1-3; tentative D call: TRBD1 (5 bases). Trimming cost V 0 bases and J 4 bases, with 13 bases left between them. This CDR3 region has 16 residues. Germline V lookup: CDR1 PRHDT, CDR2 FYEKMQ (reference sequence).